The clone carrying this T cell receptor (beta chain) was seen only a few times. Unique molecular identifiers were incorporated into the prepared TCRbeta library. TCRdb analysed the PCR reads with MiXCR anew, one entry per CDR3 protein. The sample shows about 540,000 distinct CDR3 sequences, around 20% of them seen only once. This sample stems from a study of T-cell reconstitution after alpha-beta-depleted transplantation in children. V lost 6 bases and J lost 2; bases outside the gene matches: 9. Per germline, CDR1 LGHDT and CDR2 YNNKEL (reference sequence). There are 16 residues in the CDR3. The receptor was isolated from a human donor who donated a stem cell graft to a child with acute lymphoblastic leukemia. Specimen: PBMCs from the stem cell graft donor, collected from the stem cell graft. This chain links TRBV3-1 with TRBJ2-1, with 8 bases identical to TRBD2. The CDR3 protein is CASSLNPGLAYNEQFF. CDR3 coding DNA: TGTGCCAGCAGTCTGAACCCGGGACTAGCCTACAATGAGCAGTTCTTC.